A single sample gave rise to the 22 T cell receptor beta chains below, sequenced in a study of identical twins. MiXCR was run by TCRdb on the 5' RACE reads, yielding one entry per CDR3 protein. This sample has about 470,000 distinct CDR3 sequences; 20% to 30% occur once, and the top ten carry around 3%. These data also formed part of another study, on T cells expressing NK-cell markers.

Sequences were obtained from CD4+ T cells sorted from blood. These receptors came from a woman aged 18-35 years in good health.

This clonotype has more than one count but fewer than ten. This sequence joins TRBV7-2 and TRBJ2-3, with TRBD1 matching over 8 bases. In germline, CDR1 is SGHTA, CDR2 FQGNSA. The CDR3 extends over 15 amino acids. V lost 1 base to trimming and J lost 4 bases; unmatched junction nucleotides: 4. The CDR3 DNA reads TGTGCCAGCAGCTTAGTACAGGGGGGTGCAGATACGCAGTATTTT. Its protein product is CASSLVQGGADTQYF.

This clonotype occurred a few times. The J gene is TRBJ1-1, the V gene TRBV20-1, with D perhaps TRBD1 (5 bases). Germline CDR1 DFQATT, CDR2 SNEGSKA (reference sequence). The V end lost 6 bases, the J end lost 10 bases, and 21 bases lay between the germline ends. The CDR3 has 13 amino acids. CDR3 nucleotide sequence: TGCAGTGCAGCGAATACCGGGACGCGGGGAGCTTTCTTT. Encoded protein: CSAANTGTRGAFF.

This chain links TRBV20-1 with TRBJ1-2; D remains unclear. CDR1 DFQATT and CDR2 SNEGSKA come from the germline V gene (reference sequence). This CDR3 has 13 amino acids. Trimming pared 6 bases from V and 0 bases from J, leaving 11 bases between. The CDR3 here is CSASEVANYGYTF. CDR3 DNA: TGCAGTGCCAGCGAAGTGGCTAACTATGGCTACACCTTC.

This clonotype came up a few times. This chain links TRBV5-1 with TRBJ2-1; possibly TRBD2 for D (5 bases). With 0 bases removed from V and 10 bases from J, the gap between germline ends came to 8 bases. Per the germline V gene, CDR1 is SGHRS and CDR2 is YFSETQ. The length of the CDR3 is 12 residues. CDR3 DNA sequence: TGCGCCAGCAGCTTGGCTAGCATAGAGCAGTTCTTC. It translates to CASSLASIEQFF.

The chain employs TRBV4-2 and TRBJ2-3, with 8 bases aligning to TRBD2. CDR1 LGHNA and CDR2 YNFKEQ come from the germline V gene. The CDR3 runs 17 residues. Trimming took 4 bases from V and 0 from J; bases not matched to a gene: 9. The CDR3 region is CASSLFKRELSTDTQYF. CDR3 coding DNA: TGTGCCAGCAGCCTTTTCAAGCGGGAGTTAAGCACAGATACGCAGTATTTT.

This chain joins TRBV12-3 or TRBV12-4 and TRBJ2-3; D is unclear. With 3 bases removed from V and 5 bases from J, the gap between germline ends came to 12 bases. The CDR3 is 14 amino acids. The CDR3 here is CASSFMGIGDTQYF. DNA for the CDR3: TGTGCCAGCAGTTTTATGGGGATCGGAGATACGCAGTATTTT.

The V gene is TRBV25-1, the J gene TRBJ1-2, with TRBD1 matching over 7 bases. Germline V gives CDR1 MGHDK, CDR2 SYGVNS. Trimming took 6 bases from V and 2 from J; bases not matched to a gene: 6. The CDR3 runs 14 residues. In DNA form, the CDR3 reads TGTGCCAGCAGGGGGACAGCAAACAACTATGGCTACACCTTC. It translates to CASRGTANNYGYTF.

This clonotype was found a few times. V and J are TRBV20-1 and TRBJ1-1; no clear D gene. Germline V CDR1 and CDR2: DFQATT, SNEGSKA (reference sequence). Trimming left V 7 bases short and J 4 bases short, with 13 bases between. The CDR3 is made up of 12 amino acids. For the CDR3, the DNA is TGCAGTGTACGTCTCTCCAGCACTGAAGCTTTCTTT. The encoded protein is CSVRLSSTEAFF.

At least ten counts were recorded for this clonotype. The chain uses TRBV19 and TRBJ2-1; 7 nucleotides agree with TRBD1. Per germline, CDR1 LNHDA and CDR2 SQIVND (reference sequence). The ends lost 9 bases at V and 7 bases at J; junction bases unmatched: 6. The CDR3 has 12 amino acids. CDR3 sequence: CASEDRTNEQFF. In DNA form, the CDR3 reads TGTGCCAGCGAGGACAGGACGAATGAGCAGTTCTTC.

V usage is TRBV20-1 and J usage is TRBJ2-2, with 13 bases that match TRBD2. V shed 1 base, J shed 9 bases, and the junction held 5 bases outside the gene matches. Germline V lookup: CDR1 DFQATT, CDR2 SNEGSKA (reference sequence). This CDR3 is 15 amino acids long. CDR3 nucleotide sequence: TGCAGTGCTAGAGCCAGGACTAGCGGGAGCAGGGAGCTGTTTTTT. Translated: CSARARTSGSRELFF.

This clonotype showed up just a few times. The chain joins TRBV10-2 to TRBJ2-1; a weak D match, TRBD1 (6 bases). The V and J ends lost 6 bases and 0 bases respectively, with 12 bases between them. Germline CDR1 WSHSY, CDR2 SAAADI. The length of the CDR3 is 15 residues. Here the CDR3 reads CASRQGQSSYNEQFF. DNA for the CDR3: TGCGCCAGCAGGCAGGGGCAGAGCTCCTACAATGAGCAGTTCTTC.

This clonotype was recorded a few times. The rearrangement links TRBV10-3 to TRBJ2-3; 7 positions match TRBD2. CDR3 size: 13 residues. From germline, CDR1 is ENHRY and CDR2 SYGVKD. V lost 4 bases and J lost 10; bases outside the gene matches: 8. The CDR3 DNA is TGTGCCATCAGTGGTACTAGCGCCGACCCGCAGTATTTT. Protein sequence: CAISGTSADPQYF.

The chain employs TRBV7-2 and TRBJ2-1, with a tentative D call TRBD2 (5 bases). The CDR3 is made up of 14 amino acids. Germline CDR1 SGHTA, CDR2 FQGNSA. V gave up 5 bases and J gave up 5 bases, with 13 bases separating them. This chain's CDR3 is CASSGFAGNNEQFF. The CDR3 coding sequence is TGTGCCAGCAGCGGATTCGCGGGTAACAATGAGCAGTTCTTC.

J is TRBJ1-1 and V is TRBV5-5; D possibly corresponds to TRBD1 (5 bases). CDR3 length: 16 residues. Between the trimmed V and J ends, which lost 0 bases and 0 bases, there was a span of 12 bases. Per germline, CDR1 SGHKS and CDR2 YYEKEE (reference sequence). CDR3 protein: CASSLGLGGMNTEAFF. CDR3 coding DNA: TGTGCCAGCAGCTTGGGCTTGGGGGGGATGAACACTGAAGCTTTCTTT.

This clonotype appeared many times. The chain joins TRBV11-2 to TRBJ2-1; D gene unclear. The germline V gene encodes CDR1 SGHAT and CDR2 FQNNGV. V was cut by 7 bases and J by 7 bases, with 11 bases left in between. The CDR3 contains 12 residues. DNA of the CDR3: TGTGCCAGCAAAGGAGTCGGGAATGAGCAGTTCTTC. Amino acids: CASKGVGNEQFF.

The rearrangement links TRBV6-1 to TRBJ1-2; the D gene is possibly TRBD1 (6 bases). Trimming stripped 7 bases from V and 7 bases from J, with 16 bases between. Germline V gives CDR1 MNHNS, CDR2 SASEGT. The CDR3 totals 13 residues. DNA of the CDR3: TGTGCCAGCATTCCGACAGGCATGGGTGGCTACACCTTC. Amino acids: CASIPTGMGGYTF.

The chain combines TRBV7-2 with TRBJ2-7; D may be TRBD2 (6 bases). This CDR3 region has 13 residues. The V gene's germline CDR1 is SGHTA and CDR2 FQGNSA. V shed 4 bases and J shed 7 bases, with 14 bases lying between them. CDR3 sequence (DNA): TGTGCCAGCAGCTGGGCGGGATTGAAGGAGCAGTACTTC. This translates into CASSWAGLKEQYF.

This clonotype was seen a few times. This rearrangement joins TRBV29-1 to TRBJ2-1, with D hard to call. Germline-derived CDR1 and CDR2 are SQVTM and ANQGSEA. V was pared by 7 bases and J by 12 bases, with 19 bases between. CDR3 length: 12 residues. CDR3 loop: CSGKPGYSPQFF. The CDR3 bases are TGCAGCGGCAAACCTGGGTACTCGCCGCAGTTCTTC.

This clonotype was counted between two and nine times. The rearrangement joins TRBV20-1 to TRBJ2-5; D is ambiguous. The germline gives CDR1 DFQATT, CDR2 SNEGSKA (reference sequence). V dropped 4 bases and J dropped 3 bases, with 12 bases sitting between them. The CDR3 spans 13 residues. The CDR3 DNA is TGCAGTGCTAATGACTGGCGAAAAGAGACCCAGTACTTC. This encodes CSANDWRKETQYF.

A few counts support this clonotype. The chain joins TRBV20-1 to TRBJ2-2, with 12 bases aligning to TRBD2. Germline V gives CDR1 DFQATT, CDR2 SNEGSKA (reference sequence). This CDR3 comprises 15 residues. With 6 bases clipped from V and 5 bases from J, the junction kept 7 bases outside the gene matches. CDR3 in amino acids: CSARTSGARTGELFF. The CDR3 DNA reads TGCAGTGCCCGGACTAGCGGGGCCCGGACCGGGGAGCTGTTTTTT.

The gene calls are TRBV2 and TRBJ2-3, with TRBD2 matching over 12 bases. Germline CDR1 reads SNHLY; CDR2 reads FYNNEI. V was clipped by 4 bases and J by 14 bases; unmatched bases: 19. The CDR3 is 17 amino acids. The CDR3 DNA reads as TGTGCCAGCAGTGTGTTGTATCTAGCGGGAGGGCCGGGGGAGTCGTATTTT. Its protein is CASSVLYLAGGPGESYF.

The sample holds one count of this clonotype. V is TRBV10-3 and J is TRBJ2-7; 7 bases align to TRBD1. From germline, CDR1 is ENHRY and CDR2 SYGVKD. This CDR3 comprises 14 residues. The ends lost 2 bases at V and 5 bases at J; junction bases unmatched: 6. As DNA, the CDR3 is TGTGCCATCAGTGAGCGACAGGGCTTCAACGAGCAGTACTTC. This encodes CAISERQGFNEQYF.